This T cell receptor (beta chain) came from a study of cytomegalovirus exposure and HLA in healthy donors. The PCR had 60 Vbeta and 13 Jbeta primers. TCRdb keeps only in-frame clones here, not all; method: immunoSEQ multiplex PCR. Among approximately 180,000 clones listed, around 70% were seen once. The CDR3 totals 17 residues. V lost 3 bases and J 0 bases, leaving 18 bases between the germline ends. Germline V lookup: CDR1 MDHEN, CDR2 SYDVKM. The TCR was taken from a male donor in good health and CMV-seronegative. The rearrangement links TRBV28 to TRBJ2-7, with D perhaps matching TRBD2 (6 bases). The sequenced sample consisted of PBMCs. The CDR3 region has the DNA TGTGCCAGCAGTTTGGGGATAGCGGTCCTCCCCTCCTACGAGCAGTACTTC. This gives the protein CASSLGIAVLPSYEQYF.